This entry describes one T cell receptor beta chain. The sample comes from a study of blood T cell repertoires in COVID-19. Participants' reported clinical history set cohort assignment. The V and J ends lost 5 bases and 8 bases, in that order; junction bases with no gene match: 6. The CDR3 spans 13 residues. The germline V gene has CDR1 SEHNR and CDR2 FQNEAQ (reference sequence). Authors' analysis steps: Quantification of nucleated cells was approximated via reference gene primer amplification. Libraries were prepared by immunoSEQ multiplex PCR; TCRdb keeps only in-frame clonotypes and omits some of them. V and J calls and clone size follow that table, whereas D and trimming were derived from the DNA. The sample records 300,000 to 350,000 clones, roughly 88% being singletons.

The sequencing input was PBMCs or T cells enriched from blood (not recorded which). This TCR was sampled from a man aged 25-40 years who had recovered from COVID-19. The rearrangement links TRBV7-9 to TRBJ1-2, with 9 bases aligning to TRBD1. The CDR3 sequence: CASSPVDRGGYTF. CDR3 sequence (DNA): TGTGCCAGCAGCCCGGTGGACAGGGGAGGCTACACCTTC.